This T cell receptor (beta chain) was recorded in a study of blood T cells in healthy people across ages. Broader study findings: Estimated diversity across one million T cells was deemed an underestimate. PBMCs that were unsorted prevented a conclusive naive versus antigen-experienced comparison. Across the age range, TCR beta diversity per million T cells fell in a roughly linear way.

Trimming cost V 7 bases and J 3 bases; bases outside gene matches: 9. Germline CDR1 is MNHNS and CDR2 is SASEGT. This CDR3 is built from 15 residues. For this clonotype: The target antigen is unknown.

Next came a second PCR, run for about 6 to 12 cycles, which used a sample-barcoded 5' primer along with a J-beta primer mix. The authors tagged each cDNA molecule using a template-switch adaptor with 12 random nucleotides. TCRdb called the 5' RACE reads again in MiXCR, with one record for every CDR3 protein. The sample records fewer than 2,000,000 distinct CDR3 sequences, roughly 43% being singletons. This sequence was found in a human donor in good health. Sequenced sample: blood. The chain employs TRBV6-1 and TRBJ1-1, with 9 bases identical to TRBD1. The CDR3 sequence: CASTKSGQGDTEAFF. The CDR3 nucleotides read TGTGCCAGCACTAAATCGGGACAGGGAGACACTGAAGCTTTCTTT.